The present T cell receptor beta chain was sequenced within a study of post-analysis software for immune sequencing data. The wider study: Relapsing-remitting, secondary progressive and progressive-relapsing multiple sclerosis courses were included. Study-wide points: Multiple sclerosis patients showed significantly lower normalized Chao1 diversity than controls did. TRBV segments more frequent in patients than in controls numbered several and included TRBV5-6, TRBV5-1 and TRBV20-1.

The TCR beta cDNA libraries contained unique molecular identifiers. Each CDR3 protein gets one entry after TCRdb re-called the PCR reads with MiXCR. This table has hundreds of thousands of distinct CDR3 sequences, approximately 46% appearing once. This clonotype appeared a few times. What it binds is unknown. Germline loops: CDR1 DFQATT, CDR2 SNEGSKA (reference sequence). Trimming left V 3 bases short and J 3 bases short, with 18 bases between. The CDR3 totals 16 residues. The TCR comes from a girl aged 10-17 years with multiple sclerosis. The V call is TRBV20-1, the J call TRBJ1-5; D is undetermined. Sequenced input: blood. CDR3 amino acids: CSASPLQEGYNQPQHF. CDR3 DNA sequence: TGCAGTGCTAGTCCACTCCAGGAAGGCTACAATCAGCCCCAGCATTTT.